This TCR beta chain was sequenced in a study of blood T cell repertoires in COVID-19. Overall study: COVID-19 samples collected from the United States, Italy and Spain covered acute and convalescent phases. Sources were T cells, B-cell-depleted T cells, or PBMCs; the material itself was cDNA or gDNA.

The CDR3 consists of 14 residues. The V and J ends lost 4 bases and 3 bases, in that order; junction bases with no gene match: 3. Germline CDR1 and CDR2: SGHRS and YFSETQ. In its sample, this clone was seen a few times. Methods used by the authors: Nucleated cell counts were estimated from reference gene primer amplification. Data came from immunoSEQ multiplex PCR; TCRdb stores just in-frame clones and leaves some out. That table is the source of V, J and clone size, and D and trimming were worked out from the DNA. Among around 92,000 clones listed, about 83% were seen once. The rearrangement uses TRBV5-1 and TRBJ1-5; 8 positions match TRBD1. The TCR sequence derives from a human donor in a cohort sampled during active COVID-19. Sequenced: peripheral blood. CDR3 sequence: CASSMDRDNQPQHF. The CDR3 DNA reads as TGCGCCAGCAGCATGGACAGGGACAATCAGCCCCAGCATTTT.